At least ten counts were recorded for the clone carrying this T cell receptor (beta chain). Its antigen is unidentified. Trimming shortened V by 3 bases and J by 3 bases, and 12 bases separated the two germline ends. The CDR3 extends over 14 amino acids. Germline V gene lookup returns CDR1 DFQATT and CDR2 SNEGSKA (reference sequence). Each CDR3 protein is one row after TCRdb ran MiXCR on the multiplex PCR reads. Of 20,000 to 30,000 distinct CDR3 sequences in the sample, less than 25% were seen once. This specimen comes from a study of breast tumors, draining lymph nodes, adjacent tissues. Study-level points and caveats: Compared with lymph nodes, tumors were less diverse; compared with nontumor tissue, more. Findings are consistent with lymph node origin and intratumoral expansion of most tumor T cells. Data only fit, rather than demonstrated, lymph node origin of most tumor T cells.

The receptor was derived from a female donor with breast cancer. Some clones in this sample may be carry-over from other donors' samples. The chain recombines TRBV20-1 with TRBJ2-1; D possibly uses TRBD1 or TRBD2 (5 bases each). Sequencing was carried out using breast tumor tissue. The CDR3 region is CSARRGLGYNEQFF. The CDR3 nucleotides read TGCAGTGCTAGGAGGGGTCTGGGCTACAATGAGCAGTTCTTC.